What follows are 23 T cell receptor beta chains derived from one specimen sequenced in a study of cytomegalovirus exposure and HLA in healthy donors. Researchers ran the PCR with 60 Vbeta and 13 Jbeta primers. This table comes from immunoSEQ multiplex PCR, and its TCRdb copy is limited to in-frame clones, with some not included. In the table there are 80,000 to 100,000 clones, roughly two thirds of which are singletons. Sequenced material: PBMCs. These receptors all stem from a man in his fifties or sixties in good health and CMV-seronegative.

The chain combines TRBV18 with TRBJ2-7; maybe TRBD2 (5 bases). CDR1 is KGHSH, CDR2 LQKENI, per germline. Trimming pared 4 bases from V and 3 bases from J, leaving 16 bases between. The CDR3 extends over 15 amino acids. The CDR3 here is CASSRASGSDYEQYF. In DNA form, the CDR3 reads TGTGCCAGCTCACGGGCGTCGGGATCCGACTACGAGCAGTACTTC.

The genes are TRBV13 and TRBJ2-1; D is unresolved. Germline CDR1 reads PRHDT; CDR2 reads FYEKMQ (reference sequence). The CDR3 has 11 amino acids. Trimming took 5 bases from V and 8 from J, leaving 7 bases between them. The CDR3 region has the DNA TGTGCCAGCAGCCGTCGGGATGAGCAGTTCTTC. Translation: CASSRRDEQFF.

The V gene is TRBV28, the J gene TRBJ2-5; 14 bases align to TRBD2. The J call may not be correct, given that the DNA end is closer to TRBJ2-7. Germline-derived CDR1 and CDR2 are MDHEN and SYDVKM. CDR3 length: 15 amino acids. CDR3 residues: CASSLGTSGSYEQYF. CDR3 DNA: TGTGCCAGCAGTTTAGGGACTAGCGGGAGCTACGAGCAGTACTTC.

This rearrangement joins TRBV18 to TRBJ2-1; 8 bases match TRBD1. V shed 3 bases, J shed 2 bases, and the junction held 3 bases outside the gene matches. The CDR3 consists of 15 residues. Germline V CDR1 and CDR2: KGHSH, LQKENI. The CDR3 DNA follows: TGTGCCAGCTCACCGGGACAGGATACCTACAATGAGCAGTTCTTC. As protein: CASSPGQDTYNEQFF.

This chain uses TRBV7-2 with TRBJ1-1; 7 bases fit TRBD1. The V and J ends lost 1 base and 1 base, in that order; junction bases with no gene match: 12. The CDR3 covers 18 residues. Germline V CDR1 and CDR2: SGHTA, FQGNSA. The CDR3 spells CASSLGSRTGVRNTEAFF. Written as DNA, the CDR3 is TGTGCCAGCAGCTTAGGATCCCGGACAGGCGTACGGAACACTGAAGCTTTCTTT.

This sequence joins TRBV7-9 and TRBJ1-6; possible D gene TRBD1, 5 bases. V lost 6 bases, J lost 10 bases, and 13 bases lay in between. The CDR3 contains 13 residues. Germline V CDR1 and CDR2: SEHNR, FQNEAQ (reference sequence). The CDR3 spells CASRLLDRSPLHF. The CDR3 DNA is TGTGCCAGCAGACTCCTAGACAGATCACCCCTCCACTTT.

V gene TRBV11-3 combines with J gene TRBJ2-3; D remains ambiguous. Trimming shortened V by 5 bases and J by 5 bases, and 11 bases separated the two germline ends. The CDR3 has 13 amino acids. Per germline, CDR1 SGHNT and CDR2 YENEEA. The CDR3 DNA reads TGTGCCAGCAGCCAATCCCCCCAAGATACGCAGTATTTT. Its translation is CASSQSPQDTQYF.

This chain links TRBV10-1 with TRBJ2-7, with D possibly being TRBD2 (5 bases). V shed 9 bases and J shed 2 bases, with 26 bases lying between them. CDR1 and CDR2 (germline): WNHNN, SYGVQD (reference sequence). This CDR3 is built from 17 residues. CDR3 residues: CASHTDPEGCSAYEQYF. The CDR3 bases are TGCGCCAGTCACACCGATCCTGAGGGTTGTTCCGCCTACGAGCAGTACTTC.

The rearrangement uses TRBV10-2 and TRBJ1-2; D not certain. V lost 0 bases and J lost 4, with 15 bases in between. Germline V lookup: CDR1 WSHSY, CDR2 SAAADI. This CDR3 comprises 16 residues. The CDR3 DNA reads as TGCGCCAGCAGTGAGTCGGCGTCCGGGAGCCTCTATGGCTACACCTTC. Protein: CASSESASGSLYGYTF.

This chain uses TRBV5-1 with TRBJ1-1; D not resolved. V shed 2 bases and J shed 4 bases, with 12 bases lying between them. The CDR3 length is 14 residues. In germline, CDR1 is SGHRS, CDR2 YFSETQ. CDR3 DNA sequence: TGCGCCAGCAGCTTCTCCCCAACAGCCACTGAAGCTTTCTTT. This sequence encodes CASSFSPTATEAFF.

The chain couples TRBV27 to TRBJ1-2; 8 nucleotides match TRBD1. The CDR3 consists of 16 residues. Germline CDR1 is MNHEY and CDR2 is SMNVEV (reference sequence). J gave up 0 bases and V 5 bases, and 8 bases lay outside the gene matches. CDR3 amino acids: CASSPTRQGTNYGYTF. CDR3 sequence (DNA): TGTGCCAGCAGTCCAACCAGACAGGGGACTAACTATGGCTACACCTTC.

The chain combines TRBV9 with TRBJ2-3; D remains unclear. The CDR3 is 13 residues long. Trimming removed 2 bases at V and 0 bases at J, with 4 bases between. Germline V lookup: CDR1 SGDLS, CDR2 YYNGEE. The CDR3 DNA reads TGTGCCAGCAGCGTCAGGAGCACAGATACGCAGTATTTT. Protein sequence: CASSVRSTDTQYF. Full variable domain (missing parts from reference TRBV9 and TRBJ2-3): DSGVTQTPKHLITATGQRVTLRCSPRSGDLSVYWYQQSLDQGLQFLIQYYNGEERAKGNILERFSAQQFPDLHSELNLSSLELGDSALYFCASSVRSTDTQYFGPGTRLTVL.

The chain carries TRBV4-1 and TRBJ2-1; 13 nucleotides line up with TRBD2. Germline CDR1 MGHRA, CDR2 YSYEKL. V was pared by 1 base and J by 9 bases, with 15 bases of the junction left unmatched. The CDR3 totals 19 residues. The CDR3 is CASSQVKGLAGAKGGEQFF. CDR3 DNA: TGCGCCAGCAGCCAAGTTAAAGGACTAGCGGGAGCAAAGGGGGGTGAGCAGTTCTTC.

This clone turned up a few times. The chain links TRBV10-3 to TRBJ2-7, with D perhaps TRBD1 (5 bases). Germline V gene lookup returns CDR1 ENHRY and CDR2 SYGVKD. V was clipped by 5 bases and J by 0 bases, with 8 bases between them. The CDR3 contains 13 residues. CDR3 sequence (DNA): TGTGCCATCAGTTCTCAGGGCTCCTACGAGCAGTACTTC. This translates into CAISSQGSYEQYF.

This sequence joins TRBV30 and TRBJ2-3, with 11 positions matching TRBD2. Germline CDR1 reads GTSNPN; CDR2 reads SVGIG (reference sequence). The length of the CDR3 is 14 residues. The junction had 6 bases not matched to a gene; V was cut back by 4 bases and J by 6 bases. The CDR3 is CAWTYSGRADTQYF. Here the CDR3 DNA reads TGTGCCTGGACTTATAGCGGGAGGGCTGATACGCAGTATTTT.

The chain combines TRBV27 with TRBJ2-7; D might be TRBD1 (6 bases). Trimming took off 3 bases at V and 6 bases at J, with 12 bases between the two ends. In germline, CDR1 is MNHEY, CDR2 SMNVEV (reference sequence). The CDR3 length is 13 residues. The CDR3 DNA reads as TGTGCCAGCAGTTTCACAGGGTTCCGCGAGCAGTACTTC. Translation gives CASSFTGFREQYF.

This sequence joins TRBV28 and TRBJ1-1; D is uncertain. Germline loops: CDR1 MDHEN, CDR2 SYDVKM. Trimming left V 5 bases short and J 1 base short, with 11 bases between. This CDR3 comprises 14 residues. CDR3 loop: CASSRPPGNTEAFF. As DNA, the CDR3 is TGTGCCAGCAGTCGTCCCCCGGGGAACACTGAAGCTTTCTTT.

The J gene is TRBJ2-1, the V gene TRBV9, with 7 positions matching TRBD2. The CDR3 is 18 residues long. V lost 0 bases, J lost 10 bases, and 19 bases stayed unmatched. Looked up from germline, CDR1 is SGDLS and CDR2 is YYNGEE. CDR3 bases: TGTGCCAGCAGCGTAGTGGGTAGCGGGCGGGTGCCGTACGGCGAGCAGTTCTTC. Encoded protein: CASSVVGSGRVPYGEQFF.

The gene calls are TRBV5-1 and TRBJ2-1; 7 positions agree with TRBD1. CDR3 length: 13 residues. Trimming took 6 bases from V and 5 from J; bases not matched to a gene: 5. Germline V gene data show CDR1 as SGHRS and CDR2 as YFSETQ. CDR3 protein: CASTATGNNEQFF. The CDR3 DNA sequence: TGCGCCAGCACGGCGACAGGGAACAATGAGCAGTTCTTC.

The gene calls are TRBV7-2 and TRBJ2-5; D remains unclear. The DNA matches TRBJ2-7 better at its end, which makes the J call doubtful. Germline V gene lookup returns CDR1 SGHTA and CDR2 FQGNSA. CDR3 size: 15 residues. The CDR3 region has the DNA TGTGCCAGCAGCGAAGCTAGGCAGACGGCCTACGAGCAGTACTTC. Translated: CASSEARQTAYEQYF.

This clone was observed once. The CDR3 DNA reads as TGTGCCAGCAGCTTGGGACAGAACACTGAAGCTTTCTTT. Translation: CASSLGQNTEAFF. The chain employs TRBV7-9 and TRBJ1-1; D is perhaps TRBD1 (6 bases). The ends were cut back, 3 bases at V and 1 base at J, with 6 bases in the middle. The CDR3 loop spans 13 amino acids. Germline V gives CDR1 SEHNR, CDR2 FQNEAQ (reference sequence). The full variable domain, completed using reference TRBV7-9 and TRBJ1-1, is DTGVSQNPRHKITKRGQNVTFRCDPISEHNRLYWYRQTLGQGPEFLTYFQNEAQLEKSRLLSDRFSAERPKGSFSTLEIQRTEQGDSAMYLCASSLGQNTEAFFGQGTRLTVV.

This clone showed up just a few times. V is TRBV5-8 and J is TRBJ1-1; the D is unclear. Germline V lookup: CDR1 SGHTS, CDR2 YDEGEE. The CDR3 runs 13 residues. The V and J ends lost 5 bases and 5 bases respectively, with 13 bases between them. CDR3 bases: TGTGCCAGCAGTCACCTTCGAGGGACTGAAGCTTTCTTT. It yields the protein CASSHLRGTEAFF.

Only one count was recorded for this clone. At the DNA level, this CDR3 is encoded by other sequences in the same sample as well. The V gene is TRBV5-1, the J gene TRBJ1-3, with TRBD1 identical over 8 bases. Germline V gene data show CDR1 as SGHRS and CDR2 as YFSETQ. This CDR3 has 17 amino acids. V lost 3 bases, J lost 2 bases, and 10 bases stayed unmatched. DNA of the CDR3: TGCGCCAGCAGCTACCTGGACAGGGCGGTTCCTGGAAACACCATATATTTT. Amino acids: CASSYLDRAVPGNTIYF.